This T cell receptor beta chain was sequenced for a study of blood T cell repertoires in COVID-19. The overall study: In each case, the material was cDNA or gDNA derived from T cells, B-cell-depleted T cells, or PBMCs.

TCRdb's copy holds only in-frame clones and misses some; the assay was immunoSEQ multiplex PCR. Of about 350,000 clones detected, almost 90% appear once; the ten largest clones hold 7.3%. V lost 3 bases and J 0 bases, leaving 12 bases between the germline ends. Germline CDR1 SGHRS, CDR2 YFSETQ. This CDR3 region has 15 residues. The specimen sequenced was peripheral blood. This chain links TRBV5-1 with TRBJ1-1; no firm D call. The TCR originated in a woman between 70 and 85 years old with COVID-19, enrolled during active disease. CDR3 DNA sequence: TGCGCCAGCAGCTCGAACCTTCAGATGAACACTGAAGCTTTCTTT. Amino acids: CASSSNLQMNTEAFF.